A single sample is the source of the 28 T cell receptor beta chains below, sequenced in a study of cytomegalovirus exposure and HLA in healthy donors. Vbeta (60) and Jbeta (13) primers were used in the PCR. Clones were read by immunoSEQ multiplex PCR, and TCRdb kept only the in-frame ones, dropping some. The sample lists 90,000 to 120,000 clones, more than 65% occurring once. The sequencing input was PBMCs. Receptors were obtained from a woman aged 45 to 65 in good health and CMV-seropositive.

V is TRBV4-2 and J is TRBJ1-2, with a possible D match to TRBD1 (6 bases). The ends were cut back, 1 base at V and 8 bases at J, with 17 bases in the middle. This CDR3 is 15 amino acids long. The germline gives CDR1 LGHNA, CDR2 YNFKEQ. The CDR3 is CASSQVPGDLWGYTF. As DNA, the CDR3 is TGTGCCAGCAGCCAAGTTCCAGGGGATCTATGGGGCTACACCTTC.

This clone has only a few counts. V is TRBV14 and J is TRBJ1-2, with D hard to call. This CDR3 is built from 13 residues. Germline V lookup: CDR1 SGHDN, CDR2 FVKESK. V was clipped by 1 base and J by 6 bases, with 9 bases between them. For the CDR3, the DNA is TGTGCCAGCAGCCAAGGGGGAGAGGATGGCTACACCTTC. It encodes CASSQGGEDGYTF.

V usage is TRBV12-5 and J usage is TRBJ1-5; TRBD1 is a possible D gene (5 bases). CDR3 length: 15 residues. The V end was cut by 1 base, the J end by 11 bases, with 18 bases between. In germline, CDR1 is LGHNT, CDR2 FRNRAP. CDR3 DNA: TGTGCTAGTGGTTTGGGAACCTTACAGGCTCCAGCCCAGCATTTT. Translating it yields CASGLGTLQAPAQHF. Full variable domain (remainder filled in from reference TRBV12-5 and TRBJ1-5): DARVTQTPRHKVTEMGQEVTMRCQPILGHNTVFWYRQTMMQGLELLAYFRNRAPLDDSGMPKDRFSAEMPDATLATLKIQPSEPRDSAVYFCASGLGTLQAPAQHFGDGTRLSIL.

V and J are TRBV5-1 and TRBJ2-7, with TRBD2 as a possible D gene (6 bases). The germline CDR1 and CDR2 sequences are SGHRS and YFSETQ. The CDR3 is 15 residues long. Trimming pared 1 base from V and 2 bases from J, leaving 13 bases between. The DNA for the CDR3 is TGCGCCAGCAGCTTGTCTTCTAGCGATACCTACGAGCAGTACTTC. It codes for CASSLSSSDTYEQYF.

The sample holds a few counts of this clone. The V and J genes are TRBV7-2 and TRBJ2-3; the D gene is possibly TRBD2 (6 bases). Between the trimmed V and J ends, which lost 10 bases and 0 bases, there was a span of 11 bases. The germline V gene encodes CDR1 SGHTA and CDR2 FQGNSA. This CDR3 region has 13 residues. In DNA form, the CDR3 reads TGTGCCATTCCGAGCGGGAGCACAGATACGCAGTATTTT. This encodes CAIPSGSTDTQYF. The variable domain in full, with the rest retrieved from reference TRBV7-2 and TRBJ2-3, is GAGVSQSPSNKVTEKGKDVELRCDPISGHTALYWYRQSLGQGLEFLIYFQGNSAPDKSGLPSDRFSAERTGGSVSTLTIQRTQQEDSAVYLCAIPSGSTDTQYFGPGTRLTVL.

The chain joins TRBV7-2 to TRBJ2-6, with 8 bases that match TRBD1. Germline CDR1 reads SGHTA; CDR2 reads FQGNSA. The CDR3 sequence is 15 residues long. J gave up 3 bases and V 5 bases, and 3 bases lay outside the gene matches. The CDR3 DNA sequence: TGTGCCAGCAGCGTAACAGGGGGTGGGGCCAACGTCCTGACTTTC. Translation: CASSVTGGGANVLTF.

The rearrangement joins TRBV5-8 to TRBJ2-7; maybe TRBD2 (6 bases). The length of the CDR3 is 13 residues. V was trimmed by 0 bases and J by 3 bases, leaving 7 bases between them. Germline-derived CDR1 and CDR2 are SGHTS and YDEGEE. Here the CDR3 reads CASSLGRDYEQYF. Written as DNA, the CDR3 is TGTGCCAGCAGCTTGGGGAGGGACTACGAGCAGTACTTC.

The chain has TRBV9 and TRBJ2-1; possibly TRBD2 for D (7 bases). Germline CDR1 SGDLS, CDR2 YYNGEE. This CDR3 is built from 15 residues. The V end lost 0 bases, the J end lost 8 bases, and 15 bases lay between the germline ends. DNA for the CDR3: TGTGCCAGCAGCGTAGGGGGGGCGGGGGAAGATGAGCAGTTCTTC. It codes for CASSVGGAGEDEQFF.

The chain uses TRBV5-6 and TRBJ1-2; 7 positions match TRBD1. This CDR3 region has 15 residues. The V and J ends lost 2 bases and 2 bases, in that order; junction bases with no gene match: 6. The germline gives CDR1 SGHDT, CDR2 YYEEEE. CDR3 amino acids: CASSLGTGVNYGYTF. The CDR3 coding sequence is TGTGCCAGCAGCTTAGGTACAGGGGTCAACTATGGCTACACCTTC.

The CDR3 loop is CASSPGQYGPYEQYF. Written as DNA, the CDR3 is TGTGCCAGCTCACCTGGACAGTATGGCCCCTACGAGCAGTACTTC. The rearrangement uses TRBV18 and TRBJ2-5; the D gene is possibly TRBD1 (6 bases). The tail of the sequence fits TRBJ2-7 better, so the J call may be wrong. The CDR3 runs to 15 residues. Germline loops: CDR1 KGHSH, CDR2 LQKENI.

This clone has only a few counts. This chain uses TRBV6-1 with TRBJ1-1, with a tentative D call TRBD1 (5 bases). Trimming cost V 6 bases and J 5 bases, with 13 bases left between them. CDR3 size: 13 residues. CDR1 is MNHNS and CDR2 is SASEGT in the germline V gene. CDR3 DNA sequence: TGTGCCAGCAGGGTGACAGTGGTTACTGAAGCTTTCTTT. This sequence encodes CASRVTVVTEAFF.

The chain carries TRBV18 and TRBJ1-6; D unresolved. Between the trimmed V and J ends, which lost 6 bases and 7 bases, there was a span of 16 bases. The CDR3 has 15 amino acids. In germline, CDR1 is KGHSH, CDR2 LQKENI. CDR3 sequence: CASSLGPSGNSPLHF. DNA of the CDR3: TGTGCCAGCTCTCTTGGACCTTCGGGGAATTCACCCCTCCACTTT. Looking up the rest from reference TRBV18 and TRBJ1-6 gives the full variable domain: NAGVMQNPRHLVRRRGQEARLRCSPMKGHSHVYWYRQLPEEGLKFMVYLQKENIIDESGMPKERFSAEFPKEGPSILRIQQVVRGDSAAYFCASSLGPSGNSPLHFGNGTRLTVT.

This chain links TRBV4-1 with TRBJ2-3, with 8 bases aligning to TRBD2. The CDR3 extends over 15 amino acids. V shed 4 bases and J 2 bases; nucleotides not matched to a gene: 5. The germline V gene has CDR1 MGHRA and CDR2 YSYEKL. CDR3 sequence (DNA): TGCGCCAGCAGCCGGGCGGGGGGCGTCACAGATACGCAGTATTTT. Protein: CASSRAGGVTDTQYF.

The CDR3 region is CASSTRTGRSTEAFF. The CDR3 DNA sequence: TGTGCCAGCAGCACCCGGACAGGGCGGAGCACTGAAGCTTTCTTT. The chain couples TRBV5-5 to TRBJ1-1; 8 bases align to TRBD1. Germline values: CDR1 SGHKS, CDR2 YYEKEE (reference sequence). The CDR3 contains 15 residues. The ends lost 4 bases at V and 4 bases at J; junction bases unmatched: 9.

The chain links TRBV9 to TRBJ2-2; 9 positions agree with TRBD2. Per germline, CDR1 SGDLS and CDR2 YYNGEE. V lost 2 bases, J lost 6 bases, and 14 bases stayed unmatched. The CDR3 is 18 residues long. CDR3 nucleotide sequence: TGTGCCAGCAGCGTTGGTACTAATGCGGGAGGGCCTTCCGGGGAGCTGTTTTTT. Translation gives CASSVGTNAGGPSGELFF.

The chain is built from TRBV9 and TRBJ1-1; possible D gene TRBD1, 6 bases. Between the trimmed V and J ends, which lost 3 bases and 7 bases, there was a span of 19 bases. The CDR3 length is 15 residues. The germline CDR1 and CDR2 sequences are SGDLS and YYNGEE. DNA for the CDR3: TGTGCCAGCAGCGAGGGGGGGGTAGGAGATGATGAAGCTTTCTTT. It is translated as CASSEGGVGDDEAFF.

The CDR3 DNA reads TGCGCCAGCAGCTTGCGCGGTGGCGAGAACACTGAAGCTTTCTTT. It encodes CASSLRGGENTEAFF. This rearrangement joins TRBV5-1 to TRBJ1-1; no definite D call. Germline CDR1 is SGHRS and CDR2 is YFSETQ. The CDR3 sequence is 15 residues long. V shed 1 base and J shed 1 base, with 11 bases lying between them.

The chain joins TRBV29-1 to TRBJ1-1; D is unresolved. V was trimmed by 3 bases and J by 4 bases, leaving 21 bases between them. Germline CDR1 reads SQVTM; CDR2 reads ANQGSEA. The CDR3 totals 16 residues. CDR3 loop: CSVDPPTKSRFTEAFF. The CDR3 region has the DNA TGCAGCGTTGACCCCCCCACGAAGAGTCGATTCACTGAAGCTTTCTTT.

This clone showed up just a few times. This chain uses TRBV4-2 with TRBJ2-1; 12 nucleotides line up with TRBD2. This CDR3 is built from 15 residues. V trimming: 5 bases; J trimming: 8 bases; junction bases outside the gene matches: 7. Germline-derived CDR1 and CDR2 are LGHNA and YNFKEQ. The CDR3 is CASSDGLAGSDEQFF. The CDR3 nucleotides are TGTGCCAGCAGCGATGGACTAGCGGGAAGTGATGAGCAGTTCTTC.

V and J are TRBV14 and TRBJ2-5; 7 nucleotides line up with TRBD2. This CDR3 has 14 residues. Germline CDR1 SGHDN, CDR2 FVKESK. The V and J ends lost 3 bases and 5 bases, in that order; junction bases with no gene match: 6. The CDR3 is CASSQGLLMETQYF. The DNA for the CDR3 is TGTGCCAGCAGCCAGGGACTATTAATGGAGACCCAGTACTTC.

This sequence joins TRBV6-5 and TRBJ2-1; 12 bases fit TRBD2. V shed 2 bases, J shed 7 bases, and the junction held 6 bases outside the gene matches. Germline lookup yields CDR1 MNHEY and CDR2 SVGAGI. The length of the CDR3 is 16 residues. The DNA for the CDR3 is TGTGCCAGCAGTTACACCCTAGCGGGAGGGGGAAATGAGCAGTTCTTC. The encoded protein is CASSYTLAGGGNEQFF.

The chain is built from TRBV10-3 and TRBJ1-2; weak D call: TRBD1 (5 bases). Germline V gives CDR1 ENHRY, CDR2 SYGVKD. The CDR3 contains 14 residues. V shed 0 bases and J shed 8 bases, with 13 bases lying between them. CDR3 protein: CAISESADRGGYTF. The CDR3 nucleotides read TGTGCCATCAGTGAGTCGGCAGACCGGGGGGGCTACACCTTC.

V usage is TRBV4-2 and J usage is TRBJ2-7; perhaps TRBD2 as D (6 bases). Trimming stripped 1 base from V and 4 bases from J, with 8 bases between. Looked up from germline, CDR1 is LGHNA and CDR2 is YNFKEQ. The CDR3 covers 13 residues. CDR3: CASSQVGGYEQYF. Written as DNA, the CDR3 is TGTGCCAGCAGCCAAGTAGGAGGGTACGAGCAGTACTTC.

The V call is TRBV7-3, the J call TRBJ2-1, with 7 positions matching TRBD1. With V trimmed by 5 bases and J by 5 bases, 9 bases remained unmatched. This CDR3 has 15 amino acids. Germline values: CDR1 SGHTA, CDR2 FQGTGA. The DNA for the CDR3 is TGTGCCAGCAGCACATTTGGGACAGCCAACAATGAGCAGTTCTTC. Translated, it gives CASSTFGTANNEQFF.

The chain uses TRBV5-6 and TRBJ2-7; 15 bases align to TRBD2. The germline gives CDR1 SGHDT, CDR2 YYEEEE. The ends lost 4 bases at V and 0 bases at J; junction bases unmatched: 8. The CDR3 loop spans 18 amino acids. The CDR3 nucleotides are TGTGCCAGCAGCAAGGGACTAGCGGGGGGAGGGCTCTCCTACGAGCAGTACTTC. This encodes CASSKGLAGGGLSYEQYF.

The rearrangement joins TRBV9 to TRBJ2-1; TRBD2 is a possible D gene (5 bases). The CDR3 runs 16 residues. The V gene's germline CDR1 is SGDLS and CDR2 YYNGEE. Deletions cut 0 bases from V and 7 bases from J, with 17 bases between. The CDR3 region is CASSVGVERSGNEQFF. In DNA form, the CDR3 reads TGTGCCAGCAGCGTAGGTGTAGAACGCTCGGGGAATGAGCAGTTCTTC.

The chain recombines TRBV7-9 with TRBJ2-2; D gene uncertain. Germline assignment: CDR1 SEHNR and CDR2 FQNEAQ (reference sequence). CDR3 length: 14 amino acids. Trimming removed 3 bases from V and 6 bases from J, with 11 bases in between. The CDR3 DNA reads as TGTGCCAGCAGCTTCTTAGATCGCGCCGGGGAGCTGTTTTTT. It encodes CASSFLDRAGELFF. Looking up the rest from reference TRBV7-9 and TRBJ2-2 gives the full variable domain: DTGVSQNPRHKITKRGQNVTFRCDPISEHNRLYWYRQTLGQGPEFLTYFQNEAQLEKSRLLSDRFSAERPKGSFSTLEIQRTEQGDSAMYLCASSFLDRAGELFFGEGSRLTVL.

This chain uses TRBV6-1 with TRBJ2-6; no definite D call. The V gene lost 4 bases and the J gene lost 1 base, with 14 bases spanning the gap. Germline V CDR1 and CDR2: MNHNS, SASEGT. The CDR3 is made up of 17 amino acids. The CDR3 here is CASSVGDQISGANVLTF. The CDR3 DNA reads TGTGCCAGCAGTGTGGGCGACCAAATATCTGGGGCCAACGTCCTGACTTTC.